These 8 T cell receptor beta chains originate from one sample sequenced in a study of regulatory T cells in long-lasting Graves disease. Arm-PCR of CDR3 regions with iRepertoire HTBI primers generated TCR beta libraries. A single record per CDR3 protein comes from TCRdb applying MiXCR to the multiplex PCR reads. Found here are about 320,000 distinct CDR3 sequences, 18% of them singletons; the top ten hold more than 30%. The time point was: newly diagnosed GD, antithyroid drugs for less than 3 months. PBMCs were the source of the RNA used for TCR sequencing. This specimen was peripheral blood mononuclear cells (PBMCs), taken at new diagnosis, from a patient treated with antithyroid drugs. The receptor source for this set is a female donor with Graves disease.

In this sample, this clonotype turned up many times. The rearrangement uses TRBV28 and TRBJ2-3, with D perhaps matching TRBD2 (6 bases). The germline CDR1 and CDR2 sequences are MDHEN and SYDVKM. The length of the CDR3 is 13 residues. Trimming took off 6 bases at V and 2 bases at J, with 9 bases between the two ends. Here the CDR3 DNA reads TGTGCCAGCAGGCGGGGAACCACAGATACGCAGTATTTT. As protein: CASRRGTTDTQYF.

This clonotype has ten or more counts. The chain is built from TRBV7-9 and TRBJ2-5; D unclear. Germline V gene data show CDR1 as SEHNR and CDR2 as FQNEAQ (reference sequence). The CDR3 sequence is 12 residues long. Trimming removed 2 bases from V and 2 bases from J, with 3 bases in between. The CDR3 DNA reads as TGTGCCAGCAGCTTACATCAAGAGACCCAGTACTTC. The encoded protein is CASSLHQETQYF.

This clonotype was recorded at least ten times. The V call is TRBV24-1, the J call TRBJ2-1; the match to TRBD1 covers 10 bases. The V and J ends lost 5 bases and 3 bases, in that order; junction bases with no gene match: 3. The CDR3 has 15 residues. Germline V gene sequence: CDR1 KGHDR, CDR2 SFDVKD. The chain's CDR3 is CATSGGTGDYNEQFF. The CDR3 nucleotides read TGTGCCACCAGTGGTGGGACAGGGGACTACAATGAGCAGTTCTTC.

This clonotype showed up many times. CDR3 DNA: TGCAGCGCTGGGCCGCTAGCGGGAGTTCATGAGCAGTTCTTC. This sequence encodes CSAGPLAGVHEQFF. V usage is TRBV29-1 and J usage is TRBJ2-1; TRBD2 agrees at 10 bases. This CDR3 region has 14 residues. Germline assignment: CDR1 SQVTM and CDR2 ANQGSEA. Unmatched junction bases numbered 11, after V lost 7 bases and J lost 8 bases.

Comment on this clonotype: Relative to the germline gene, one junction end is altered; a read error may explain this. The rearrangement joins TRBV18 to TRBJ2-2; D may be TRBD1 (6 bases). The CDR3 length is 13 residues. Germline V gene lookup returns CDR1 KGHSH and CDR2 LQKENI. The chain's CDR3 is CASSQDRTVELFF. The DNA for the CDR3 is TGTGCCAGCTCACAGGACAGAACCGTGGAGCTGTTTTTT.

The rearrangement joins TRBV7-8 to TRBJ2-3; 9 nucleotides agree with TRBD2. This CDR3 has 19 residues. V was pared by 5 bases and J by 2 bases, with 17 bases of the junction left unmatched. CDR1 SGHVS and CDR2 FQNEAQ come from the germline V gene. The CDR3 sequence is CASSLSRGSGSHTTDTQYF. CDR3 DNA: TGTGCCAGCAGCCTAAGCCGGGGTAGCGGGAGCCATACCACAGATACGCAGTATTTT.

This clonotype was detected ten times or more. This chain uses TRBV12-3 or TRBV12-4 with TRBJ2-6; D gene uncertain. Trimming took off 5 bases at V and 5 bases at J, with 16 bases between the two ends. The CDR3 loop spans 16 amino acids. The CDR3 DNA reads TGTGCCAGCAGTCCCCCCGGCGGCGGACGGGCCAACGTCCTGACTTTC. It codes for CASSPPGGGRANVLTF.

The V gene is TRBV5-1, the J gene TRBJ1-3; 9 bases agree with TRBD1. V trimming: 5 bases; J trimming: 0 bases; junction bases outside the gene matches: 6. The length of the CDR3 is 16 residues. CDR1 is SGHRS and CDR2 is YFSETQ in the germline V gene. CDR3 in amino acids: CASRRDRALSGNTIYF. The CDR3 DNA follows: TGCGCCAGCAGAAGGGACAGGGCCCTCTCTGGAAACACCATATATTTT.